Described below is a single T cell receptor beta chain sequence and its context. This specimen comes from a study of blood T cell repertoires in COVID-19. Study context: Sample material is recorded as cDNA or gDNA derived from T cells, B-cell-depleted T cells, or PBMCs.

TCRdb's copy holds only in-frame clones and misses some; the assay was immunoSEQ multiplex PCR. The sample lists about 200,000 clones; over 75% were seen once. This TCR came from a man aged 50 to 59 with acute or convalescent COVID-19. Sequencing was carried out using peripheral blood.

The CDR3 protein is CSAASGGPEEQFF. For the CDR3, the DNA is TGCAGCGCCGCTAGCGGGGGGCCGGAGGAGCAGTTCTTC. J is TRBJ2-1 and V is TRBV29-1, with 11 bases that match TRBD2. Germline CDR1 is SQVTM and CDR2 is ANQGSEA. The CDR3 length is 13 residues. The junction had 9 bases not matched to a gene; V was cut back by 7 bases and J by 10 bases.